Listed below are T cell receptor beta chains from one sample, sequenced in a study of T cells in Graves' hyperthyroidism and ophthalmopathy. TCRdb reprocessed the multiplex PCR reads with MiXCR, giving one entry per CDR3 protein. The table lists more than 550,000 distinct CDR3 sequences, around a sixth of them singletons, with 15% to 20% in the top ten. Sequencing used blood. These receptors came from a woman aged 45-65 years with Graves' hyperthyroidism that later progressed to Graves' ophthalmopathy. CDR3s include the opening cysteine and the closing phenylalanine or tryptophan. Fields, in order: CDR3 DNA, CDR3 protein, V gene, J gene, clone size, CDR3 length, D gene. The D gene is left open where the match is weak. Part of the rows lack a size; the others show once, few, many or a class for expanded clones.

TGTGCCAGCAGCCCCATATCGGCGGGGGACTCTTGGGGCTACACCTTC	CASSPISAGDSWGYTF	TRBV7-6	TRBJ1-2	many	16	NA
TGTGCCAGCAGCCCGGGAATCATGTACGAGCAGTACTTC	CASSPGIMYEQYF	TRBV7-3	TRBJ2-7	NA	13	NA
TGCAGTGCTACCTTCGGGGATAGCACAGATACGCAGTATTTT	CSATFGDSTDTQYF	TRBV20-1	TRBJ2-3	many	14	NA
TGTGCCAGCAGCTTATGGTCTGGGTCGGGTCAGGTGAGAGGGGGTAACACTGAAGCTTTCTTT	CASSLWSGSGQVRGGNTEAFF	TRBV11-3	TRBJ1-1	few	21	NA
TGTGCCAGCAGCGAAAGGGAAGGAGGTTTATACAATGAGCAGTTCTTC	CASSEREGGLYNEQFF	TRBV3-1	TRBJ2-1	NA	16	NA
TGTGCCACCAGTGATTCAGGGTTCATCAATCAGCCCCAGCATTTT	CATSDSGFINQPQHF	TRBV24-1	TRBJ1-5	NA	15	NA
TGTGCCAGTAGTATTCGCTTCTCAGGGGATGAAAAACTGTTTTTT	CASSIRFSGDEKLFF	TRBV19	TRBJ1-4	NA	15	NA
TGTGCCAGCAGATCAAGGACAGGGGTTGAGAATTCACCCCTCCACTTT	CASRSRTGVENSPLHF	TRBV7-9	TRBJ1-6	many	16	TRBD1
TGTGCCAGCCGTCTAGCGGGGGGGTCACACAATGAGCAGTTCTTC	CASRLAGGSHNEQFF	TRBV2	TRBJ2-1	many	15	TRBD2
TGTGCCTGGACAACTGGGGGCAATCAGCCCCAGCATTTT	CAWTTGGNQPQHF	TRBV30	TRBJ1-5	many	13	NA
TGTGCCAGCAGTTTCGGACAGATAAATGAAAAACTGTTTTTT	CASSFGQINEKLFF	TRBV27	TRBJ1-4	many	14	NA
TGTGCCAGCAGCGTAGAGGGACTAGCTATGGAGACCCAGTACTTC	CASSVEGLAMETQYF	TRBV9	TRBJ2-5	many	15	TRBD2
TGTGCCAGCAGCTTGGAAACAGGGAGGGTCACTAATGAAAAACTGTTTTTT	CASSLETGRVTNEKLFF	TRBV7-8	TRBJ1-4	many	17	NA
TGTGCCAGCGGCCTAACGGGGGGGAACACCGGGGAGCTGTTTTTT	CASGLTGGNTGELFF	TRBV11-1	TRBJ2-2	NA	15	TRBD2
TGTGCCAGCAGCTTATCGCTAACGAGGGGCGGGGAGCTGTTTTTT	CASSLSLTRGGELFF	TRBV7-9	TRBJ2-2	few	15	NA
TGTGCCTGGAGTGGGACAGGGCCCTACGAGCAGTACTTC	CAWSGTGPYEQYF	TRBV30	TRBJ2-7	NA	13	TRBD1
TGTGCCAGCAGCCCTTATCGACAGGGGGCAAAGGATACGCAGTATTTT	CASSPYRQGAKDTQYF	TRBV4-2	TRBJ2-3	NA	16	TRBD1
TGTGCCAGCAGCCAAGGACCGACCAACTATGGCTACACCTTC	CASSQGPTNYGYTF	TRBV14	TRBJ1-2	NA	14	NA
TGCGCCAGCAGCAAAAGCAACACTGAAGCTTTCTTT	CASSKSNTEAFF	TRBV5-1	TRBJ1-1	many	12	NA
TGCGCCAGCAGCCAAGATGCCCAGGAGAGCTCCTACAATGAGCAGTTCTTC	CASSQDAQESSYNEQFF	TRBV4-1	TRBJ2-1	few	17	NA
TGTGCCAGTATTCGTCCAGGTTCCACTGAAGCTTTCTTT	CASIRPGSTEAFF	TRBV19	TRBJ1-1	many	13	NA
TGTGCCACCAGCGACCGGGACAGGGTCACCGGGGAGCTGTTTTTT	CATSDRDRVTGELFF	TRBV24-1	TRBJ2-2	NA	15	TRBD1
TGTGCCAGCACCACGGGGGGACAGGGGGAAGTCCACGAGCAGTACTTC	CASTTGGQGEVHEQYF	TRBV12-3/TRBV12-4	TRBJ2-7	NA	16	TRBD1
TGCAGCGTTGACAGCACAGATACGCAGTATTTT	CSVDSTDTQYF	TRBV29-1	TRBJ2-3	NA	11	NA
TGCGCCAGCAGCTCGCTGCAGGGGGCGGACGGGGAGCTGTTTTTT	CASSSLQGADGELFF	TRBV5-1	TRBJ2-2	few	15	TRBD1
TGTGCCAGCAGCGCGTCCTCCGGGACAGGAAATAATTCACCCCTCCACTTT	CASSASSGTGNNSPLHF	TRBV9	TRBJ1-6	NA	17	TRBD1
TGCGCCAGCAGCTTGTTGACAGGGTCGGTTTCACCCCTCCACTTT	CASSLLTGSVSPLHF	TRBV5-1	TRBJ1-6	few	15	TRBD1
TGTGCCAGCAGCTTAGCCGGCGGGACAGTTTACACCGGGGAGCTGTTTTTT	CASSLAGGTVYTGELFF	TRBV7-9	TRBJ2-2	NA	17	NA
TGTGCCAGCAGATGGGAGGGAACTAATGAAAAACTGTTTTTT	CASRWEGTNEKLFF	TRBV12-3/TRBV12-4	TRBJ1-4	few	14	NA
TGTGCCAGTAGTATTGCTAGAGATAGTTCAGATACGCAGTATTTT	CASSIARDSSDTQYF	TRBV19	TRBJ2-3	many	15	NA
TGTGCCAGCAGCCAAGAACCCAGTAGCAATCAGCCCCAGCATTTT	CASSQEPSSNQPQHF	TRBV3-1	TRBJ1-5	many	15	NA
TGTGCCAGCAGCCAAGATTGGAGCCGGGTCCAAGAGACCCAGTACTTC	CASSQDWSRVQETQYF	TRBV3-1	TRBJ2-5	few	16	NA